These T cell receptor beta chains were read from a single sample in a study of T cells in Graves' hyperthyroidism and ophthalmopathy. TCRdb called the multiplex PCR reads again in MiXCR, with one record for every CDR3 protein. The sample lists hundreds of thousands of distinct CDR3 sequences, roughly 40% occurring once. The sequencing sample was made of blood. Receptors originate from a man aged 18 to 35 with Graves' hyperthyroidism. The CDR3 runs from the conserved cysteine through the conserved F or W. A D gene is named only where the DNA matches it firmly. Size is stated for part of the rows, as once, few or many counts, or as a class when the clone is expanded.

v_gene: TRBV25-1
d_gene: TRBD1
abundance: -
j_gene: TRBJ2-5
CDR3aa: CASSQTMGQGAWETQYF
CDR3nt: TGCGCCAGCAGCCAGACTATGGGACAGGGGGCTTGGGAGACCCAGTACTTC

v_gene: TRBV2
d_gene: -
abundance: -
j_gene: TRBJ1-4
CDR3aa: CASSDSRNTEEKLFF
CDR3nt: TGTGCCAGCAGTGATAGCAGGAACACTGAGGAAAAACTGTTTTTT

v_gene: TRBV2
d_gene: -
abundance: many
j_gene: TRBJ1-5
CDR3aa: CASSESGGGGHVHQPQHF
CDR3nt: TGTGCCAGCAGTGAATCAGGAGGAGGGGGACATGTTCATCAGCCCCAGCATTTT

v_gene: TRBV9
d_gene: -
abundance: many
j_gene: TRBJ2-7
CDR3aa: CARRQVRCEQYF
CDR3nt: TGTGCCAGAAGACAGGTCAGGTGCGAGCAGTACTTC

v_gene: TRBV12-3/TRBV12-4
d_gene: -
abundance: -
j_gene: TRBJ1-1
CDR3aa: CASGFQIQGRTEAFF
CDR3nt: TGTGCTAGTGGTTTTCAAATACAGGGCAGGACTGAAGCTTTCTTT

v_gene: TRBV14
d_gene: -
abundance: few
j_gene: TRBJ2-7
CDR3aa: CASSQARGNLNEQYF
CDR3nt: TGTGCCAGCAGCCAAGCAAGGGGAAACCTCAACGAGCAGTACTTC

v_gene: TRBV10-3
d_gene: TRBD1
abundance: -
j_gene: TRBJ1-5
CDR3aa: CASSVATGTAQETQHF
CDR3nt: TGTGCCAGCAGCGTAGCTACTGGGACAGCCCAAGAGACCCAGCATTTT

v_gene: TRBV20-1
d_gene: -
abundance: -
j_gene: TRBJ1-1
CDR3aa: CSARGSDWNTEAFF
CDR3nt: TGCAGTGCTAGAGGGTCAGACTGGAACACTGAAGCTTTCTTT

v_gene: TRBV7-3
d_gene: TRBD1
abundance: few
j_gene: TRBJ1-5
CDR3aa: CASRGTGGTNQPQHF
CDR3nt: TGTGCCAGCAGGGGGACAGGGGGGACCAATCAGCCCCAGCATTTT

v_gene: TRBV9
d_gene: TRBD1
abundance: few
j_gene: TRBJ1-2
CDR3aa: CASSQEQGALDGYTF
CDR3nt: TGTGCCAGCAGCCAAGAACAGGGGGCTTTGGATGGCTACACCTTC

v_gene: TRBV29-1
d_gene: -
abundance: -
j_gene: TRBJ2-7
CDR3aa: CSRGDLSYEQYF
CDR3nt: TGCAGCAGAGGGGACTTGTCCTACGAGCAGTACTTC

v_gene: TRBV29-1
d_gene: -
abundance: -
j_gene: TRBJ2-2
CDR3aa: CSTTPGVGTGELFF
CDR3nt: TGCAGCACGACGCCGGGGGTGGGGACCGGGGAGCTGTTTTTT

v_gene: TRBV5-6
d_gene: -
abundance: -
j_gene: TRBJ1-4
CDR3aa: CASSLKEGWGEKLFF
CDR3nt: TGTGCCAGCAGCTTGAAAGAAGGCTGGGGCGAAAAACTGTTTTTT

v_gene: TRBV7-9
d_gene: TRBD1
abundance: -
j_gene: TRBJ1-1
CDR3aa: CASKEAGGDTEAFF
CDR3nt: TGCGCCAGCAAGGAGGCAGGGGGGGACACTGAAGCTTTCTTT

v_gene: TRBV12-3/TRBV12-4
d_gene: -
abundance: -
j_gene: TRBJ1-3
CDR3aa: CASSLSVGPSHRARNTIYF
CDR3nt: TGTGCCAGCAGTTTATCCGTCGGTCCGTCCCACAGGGCGAGGAACACCATATATTTT

v_gene: TRBV10-3
d_gene: -
abundance: -
j_gene: TRBJ1-1
CDR3aa: CAISYGVPNTEAFF
CDR3nt: TGTGCCATCAGTTACGGGGTCCCGAACACTGAAGCTTTCTTT

v_gene: TRBV15
d_gene: -
abundance: many
j_gene: TRBJ1-5
CDR3aa: CATSRGTEINQPQHF
CDR3nt: TGTGCCACCAGCAGAGGGACAGAAATTAATCAGCCCCAGCATTTT

v_gene: TRBV20-1
d_gene: -
abundance: -
j_gene: TRBJ2-7
CDR3aa: CSARPSSGGDHEQYF
CDR3nt: TGCAGTGCTAGACCCTCCTCTGGGGGAGACCACGAGCAGTACTTC

v_gene: TRBV6-5
d_gene: -
abundance: -
j_gene: TRBJ1-1
CDR3aa: CASHRALGGTEAFF
CDR3nt: TGTGCCAGCCACAGGGCGTTGGGGGGCACTGAAGCTTTCTTT

v_gene: TRBV29-1
d_gene: -
abundance: many
j_gene: TRBJ2-5
CDR3aa: CSVAEPPQETQYF
CDR3nt: TGCAGCGTTGCGGAACCGCCTCAAGAGACCCAGTACTTC

v_gene: TRBV19
d_gene: -
abundance: many
j_gene: TRBJ1-1
CDR3aa: CASSTTENTEAFF
CDR3nt: TGTGCCAGTAGCACCACAGAGAACACTGAAGCTTTCTTT

v_gene: TRBV12-3/TRBV12-4
d_gene: -
abundance: -
j_gene: TRBJ1-2
CDR3aa: CASSPNPLEYGYGYTF
CDR3nt: TGTGCCAGCAGCCCAAACCCCCTCGAGTACGGCTATGGCTACACCTTC

v_gene: TRBV10-3
d_gene: -
abundance: many
j_gene: TRBJ1-3
CDR3aa: CAISESPGRGSGNTIYF
CDR3nt: TGTGCCATCAGTGAGTCTCCTGGACGGGGCTCTGGAAACACCATATATTTT

v_gene: TRBV29-1
d_gene: -
abundance: many
j_gene: TRBJ1-4
CDR3aa: CSVVVQEGEKLFF
CDR3nt: TGCAGCGTCGTGGTACAGGAGGGTGAAAAACTGTTTTTT

v_gene: TRBV4-2
d_gene: -
abundance: many
j_gene: TRBJ2-5
CDR3aa: CASSQGSGSQYF
CDR3nt: TGTGCCAGCAGCCAAGGCTCGGGCTCCCAGTACTTC

v_gene: TRBV7-9
d_gene: -
abundance: many
j_gene: TRBJ2-7
CDR3aa: CASSPRAATYEQYF
CDR3nt: TGTGCCAGCAGCCCCCGAGCGGCCACCTACGAGCAGTACTTC

v_gene: TRBV11-2
d_gene: TRBD1
abundance: many
j_gene: TRBJ2-7
CDR3aa: CASSLVDRGYEQYF
CDR3nt: TGTGCCAGCAGCTTAGTCGACAGGGGTTACGAGCAGTACTTC

v_gene: TRBV9
d_gene: -
abundance: many
j_gene: TRBJ1-1
CDR3aa: CASSWGLTNTEAFF
CDR3nt: TGTGCCAGCAGCTGGGGACTGACGAACACTGAAGCTTTCTTT

v_gene: TRBV7-2
d_gene: -
abundance: -
j_gene: TRBJ2-7
CDR3aa: CASSLISGSYEQYF
CDR3nt: TGTGCCAGCAGCTTGATTAGCGGATCCTACGAGCAGTACTTC

v_gene: TRBV6-1
d_gene: -
abundance: -
j_gene: TRBJ2-7
CDR3aa: CASSMEGYEQYF
CDR3nt: TGTGCCAGTTCGATGGAGGGGTACGAGCAGTACTTC

v_gene: TRBV7-6
d_gene: -
abundance: -
j_gene: TRBJ2-7
CDR3aa: CASSARLVQGSVYEQYF
CDR3nt: TGTGCCAGCAGCGCTCGACTGGTGCAGGGAAGTGTGTACGAGCAGTACTTC

v_gene: TRBV6-6
d_gene: -
abundance: -
j_gene: TRBJ1-3
CDR3aa: CASSSQRGTSGNTIYF
CDR3nt: TGTGCCAGCAGTTCCCAAAGGGGGACCTCTGGAAACACCATATATTTT

v_gene: TRBV15
d_gene: -
abundance: many
j_gene: TRBJ2-7
CDR3aa: CATSSRGLAAEQYF
CDR3nt: TGTGCCACCAGCAGCAGGGGCCTCGCCGCGGAGCAGTACTTC

v_gene: TRBV7-2
d_gene: -
abundance: many
j_gene: TRBJ2-7
CDR3aa: CASSLAGGDEQYF
CDR3nt: TGTGCCAGCAGCTTAGCAGGCGGGGACGAGCAGTACTTC

v_gene: TRBV2
d_gene: -
abundance: many
j_gene: TRBJ2-5
CDR3aa: CASSVMAKRYQETQYF
CDR3nt: TGTGCCAGCAGTGTGATGGCGAAGAGATACCAAGAGACCCAGTACTTC

v_gene: TRBV2
d_gene: -
abundance: many
j_gene: TRBJ2-7
CDR3aa: CASTGHLYEQYF
CDR3nt: TGTGCCAGCACGGGACACCTCTACGAGCAGTACTTC

v_gene: TRBV6-5
d_gene: -
abundance: -
j_gene: TRBJ1-1
CDR3aa: CASSSGQHLTVTEAFF
CDR3nt: TGTGCCAGCAGTTCAGGACAGCATCTTACTGTCACTGAAGCTTTCTTT

v_gene: TRBV15
d_gene: TRBD1
abundance: once
j_gene: TRBJ1-1
CDR3aa: CATSRTQGASNTEALF
CDR3nt: TGTGCCACCAGCAGGACACAGGGGGCATCGAACACTGAAGCTCTCTTT

v_gene: TRBV20-1
d_gene: TRBD1
abundance: few
j_gene: TRBJ1-3
CDR3aa: CSARDPTGGTGNTIYF
CDR3nt: TGCAGTGCTAGAGATCCGACAGGGGGAACGGGAAACACCATATATTTT

v_gene: TRBV7-9
d_gene: -
abundance: many
j_gene: TRBJ1-2
CDR3aa: CASSLVGAEGYTF
CDR3nt: TGTGCCAGCAGCTTAGTGGGAGCTGAAGGCTACACCTTC

v_gene: TRBV6-1
d_gene: TRBD1
abundance: -
j_gene: TRBJ1-2
CDR3aa: CATRTGISNYGYTF
CDR3nt: TGTGCCACCAGGACAGGGATCTCTAACTATGGCTACACCTTC

v_gene: TRBV6-6
d_gene: -
abundance: few
j_gene: TRBJ1-5
CDR3aa: CASKTGKNQPQHF
CDR3nt: TGTGCCAGCAAAACAGGGAAGAATCAGCCCCAGCATTTT

v_gene: TRBV10-3
d_gene: TRBD1
abundance: many
j_gene: TRBJ1-1
CDR3aa: CAISESGGGQGWPEAFF
CDR3nt: TGTGCCATCAGTGAGTCAGGAGGGGGACAGGGGTGGCCTGAAGCTTTCTTT

v_gene: TRBV7-9
d_gene: TRBD1
abundance: many
j_gene: TRBJ1-5
CDR3aa: CASSPDRLKGNQPQHF
CDR3nt: TGTGCCAGCAGCCCGGACAGGCTGAAAGGCAATCAGCCCCAGCATTTT

v_gene: TRBV20-1
d_gene: -
abundance: -
j_gene: TRBJ2-2
CDR3aa: CSARLANTGELFF
CDR3nt: TGCAGTGCTAGACTAGCGAACACCGGGGAGCTGTTTTTT

v_gene: TRBV12-3/TRBV12-4
d_gene: TRBD1
abundance: many
j_gene: TRBJ1-1
CDR3aa: CASSLTGTGNTEAFF
CDR3nt: TGTGCCAGCAGTCTAACCGGGACAGGGAACACTGAAGCTTTCTTT

v_gene: TRBV20-1
d_gene: -
abundance: -
j_gene: TRBJ2-3
CDR3aa: CSAWGYLTDTQYF
CDR3nt: TGCAGTGCCTGGGGGTACCTCACAGATACGCAGTATTTT

v_gene: TRBV4-1
d_gene: -
abundance: -
j_gene: TRBJ2-2
CDR3aa: CASSQDPAGTGELFF
CDR3nt: TGCGCCAGCAGCCAAGATCCGGCTGGAACCGGGGAGCTGTTTTTT

v_gene: TRBV10-3
d_gene: TRBD1
abundance: -
j_gene: TRBJ2-7
CDR3aa: CAIRGGQGSEQYF
CDR3nt: TGTGCCATCAGGGGAGGACAGGGCTCCGAGCAGTACTTC

v_gene: TRBV6-5
d_gene: -
abundance: few
j_gene: TRBJ2-2
CDR3aa: CASSYTHRAELFF
CDR3nt: TGTGCCAGCAGTTACACACACCGGGCGGAGCTGTTTTTT

v_gene: TRBV11-2
d_gene: -
abundance: many
j_gene: TRBJ1-4
CDR3aa: CASSMPLDKLFF
CDR3nt: TGTGCCAGCAGCATGCCGCTAGACAAACTGTTTTTT